The present TCR beta chain was sequenced within a study of beta chain features in type 1 diabetes. Study-level background: Taken together, all samples contributed approximately 110,000,000 examined sorted cells. Study-wide results and limits: Patients with Type 1 diabetes showed moderately but significantly shorter TCRB CDR3s in all four CD4+ subsets. A PCR bias possibly favoring shorter templates would apply equally to patients and controls.

As every portion of the isolated RNA was reverse transcribed, the sequencing read expressed TCRB transcripts. Sequenced by immunoSEQ multiplex PCR; TCRdb stores in-frame clones only, minus some. The sample carries 200,000 to 300,000 clones, 11% to 15% recorded once. This clone occurred a few times. Its cognate antigen is unknown. V was clipped by 4 bases and J by 3 bases, with 9 bases between them. Germline CDR1 reads GTSNPN; CDR2 reads SVGIG (reference sequence). This CDR3 has 13 amino acids. The receptor was derived from a man aged 25-45 years with type 1 diabetes. Sequencing input: naive CD4+ T cells from blood. The chain recombines TRBV30 with TRBJ2-2; D might be TRBD1 (5 bases). CDR3 nucleotides: TGTGCCTGGACAGGGCAAGACACCGGGGAGCTGTTTTTT. Its protein product is CAWTGQDTGELFF. The full variable domain, in which reference TRBV30 and TRBJ2-2 provide the parts outside the CDR3, is SQTIHQWPATLVQPVGSPLSLECTVEGTSNPNLYWYRQAAGRGLQLLFYSVGIGQISSEVPQNLSASRPQDRQFILSSKKLLLSDSGFYLCAWTGQDTGELFFGEGSRLTVL.